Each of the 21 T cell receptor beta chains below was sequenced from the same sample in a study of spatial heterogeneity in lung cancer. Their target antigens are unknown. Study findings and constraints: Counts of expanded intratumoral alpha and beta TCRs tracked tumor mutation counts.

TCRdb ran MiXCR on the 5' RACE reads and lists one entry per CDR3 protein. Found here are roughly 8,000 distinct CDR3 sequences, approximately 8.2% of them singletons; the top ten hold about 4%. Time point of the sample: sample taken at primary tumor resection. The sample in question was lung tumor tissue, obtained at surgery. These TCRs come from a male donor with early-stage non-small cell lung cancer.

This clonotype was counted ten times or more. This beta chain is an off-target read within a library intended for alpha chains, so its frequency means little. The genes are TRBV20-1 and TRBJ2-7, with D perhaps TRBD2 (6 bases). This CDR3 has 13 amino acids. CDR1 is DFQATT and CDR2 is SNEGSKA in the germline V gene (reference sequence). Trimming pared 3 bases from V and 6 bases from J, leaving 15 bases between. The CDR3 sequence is CSASQTSSGEQYF. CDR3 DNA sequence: TGCAGTGCTAGCCAGACTAGTTCGGGCGAGCAGTACTTC.

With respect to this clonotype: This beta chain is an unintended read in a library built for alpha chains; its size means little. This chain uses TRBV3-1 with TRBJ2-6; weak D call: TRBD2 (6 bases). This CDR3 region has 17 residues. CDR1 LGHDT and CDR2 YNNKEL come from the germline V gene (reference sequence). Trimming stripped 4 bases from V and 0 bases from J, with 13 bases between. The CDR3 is CASSPDGGSSGANVLTF. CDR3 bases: TGTGCCAGCAGCCCGGACGGGGGTAGCTCTGGGGCCAACGTCCTGACTTTC. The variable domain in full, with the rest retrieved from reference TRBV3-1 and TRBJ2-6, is DTAVSQTPKYLVTQMGNDKSIKCEQNLGHDTMYWYKQDSKKFLKIMFSYNNKELIINETVPNRFSPKSPDKAHLNLHINSLELGDSAVYFCASSPDGGSSGANVLTFGAGSRLTVL.

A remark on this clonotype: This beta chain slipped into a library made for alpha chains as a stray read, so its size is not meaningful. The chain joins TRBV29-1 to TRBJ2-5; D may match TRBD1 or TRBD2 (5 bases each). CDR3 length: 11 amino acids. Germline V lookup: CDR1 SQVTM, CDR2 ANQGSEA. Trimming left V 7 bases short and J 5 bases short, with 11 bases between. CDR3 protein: CSGGPQETQYF. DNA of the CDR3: TGCAGCGGGGGACCACAGGAGACCCAGTACTTC.

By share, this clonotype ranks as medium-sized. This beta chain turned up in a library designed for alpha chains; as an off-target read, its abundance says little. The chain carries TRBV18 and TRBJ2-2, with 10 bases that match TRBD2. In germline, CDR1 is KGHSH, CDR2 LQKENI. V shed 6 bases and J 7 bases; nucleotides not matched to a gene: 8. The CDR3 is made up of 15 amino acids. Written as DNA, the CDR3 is TGTGCCAGCTCGTCCCTACTAGCGGGAAACGGGGAGCTGTTTTTT. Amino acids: CASSSLLAGNGELFF.

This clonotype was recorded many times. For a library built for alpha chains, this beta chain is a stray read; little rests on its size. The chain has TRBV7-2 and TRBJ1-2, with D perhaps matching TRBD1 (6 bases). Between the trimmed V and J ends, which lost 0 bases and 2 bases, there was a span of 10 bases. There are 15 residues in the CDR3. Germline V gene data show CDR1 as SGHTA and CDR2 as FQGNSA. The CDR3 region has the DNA TGTGCCAGCAGCTTAGCCCCAGGGGCCAACTATGGCTACACCTTC. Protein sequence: CASSLAPGANYGYTF.

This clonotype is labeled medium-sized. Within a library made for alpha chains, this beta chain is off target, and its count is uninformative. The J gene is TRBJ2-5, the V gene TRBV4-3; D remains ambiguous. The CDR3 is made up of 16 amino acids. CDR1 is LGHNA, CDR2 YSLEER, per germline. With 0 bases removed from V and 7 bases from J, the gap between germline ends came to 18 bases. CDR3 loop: CASSQDAPTETGTQYF. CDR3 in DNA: TGCGCCAGCAGCCAAGATGCCCCCACGGAAACGGGGACCCAGTACTTC.

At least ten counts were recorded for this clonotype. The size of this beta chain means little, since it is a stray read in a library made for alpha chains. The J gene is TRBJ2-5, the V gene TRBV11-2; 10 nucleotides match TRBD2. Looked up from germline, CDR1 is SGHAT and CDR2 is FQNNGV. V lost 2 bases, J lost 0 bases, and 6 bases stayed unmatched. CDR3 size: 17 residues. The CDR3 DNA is TGTGCCAGCAGCTTAAAGATACTAGCGGGGTACCAAGAGACCCAGTACTTC. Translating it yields CASSLKILAGYQETQYF.

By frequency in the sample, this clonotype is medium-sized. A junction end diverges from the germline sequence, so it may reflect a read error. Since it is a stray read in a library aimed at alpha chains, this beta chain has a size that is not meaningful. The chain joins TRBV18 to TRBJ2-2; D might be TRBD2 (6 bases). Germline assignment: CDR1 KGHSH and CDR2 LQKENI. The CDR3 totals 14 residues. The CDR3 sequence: CASSPRHGSGELFF. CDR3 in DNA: TGTGCCAGCTCTCCACGACACGGGAGCGGGGAGCTGTTTTTT. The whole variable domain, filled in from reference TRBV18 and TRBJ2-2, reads NAGVMQNPRHLVRRRGQEARLRCSPMKGHSHVYWYRQLPEEGLKFMVYLQKENIIDESGMPKERFSAEFPKEGPSILRIQQVVRGDSAAYFCASSPRHGSGELFFGEGSRLTVL.

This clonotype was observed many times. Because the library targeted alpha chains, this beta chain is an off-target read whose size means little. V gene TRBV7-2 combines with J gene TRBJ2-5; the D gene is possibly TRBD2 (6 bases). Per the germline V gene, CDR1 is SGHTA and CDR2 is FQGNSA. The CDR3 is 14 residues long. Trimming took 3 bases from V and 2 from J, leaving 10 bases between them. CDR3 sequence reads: CASSLNGGQETQYF. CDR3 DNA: TGTGCCAGCAGCTTGAACGGGGGACAAGAGACCCAGTACTTC.

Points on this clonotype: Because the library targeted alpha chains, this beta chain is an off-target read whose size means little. The CDR3 nucleotides read TGTGCCAGCAGCTCCGGGGAGGTGCAGTACTTC. Protein product: CASSSGEVQYF. The J gene is TRBJ2-7, the V gene TRBV9, with D maybe TRBD2 (6 bases). CDR1 and CDR2 (germline): SGDLS, YYNGEE. V lost 4 bases and J 9 bases, leaving 11 bases between the germline ends. The CDR3 has 11 amino acids.

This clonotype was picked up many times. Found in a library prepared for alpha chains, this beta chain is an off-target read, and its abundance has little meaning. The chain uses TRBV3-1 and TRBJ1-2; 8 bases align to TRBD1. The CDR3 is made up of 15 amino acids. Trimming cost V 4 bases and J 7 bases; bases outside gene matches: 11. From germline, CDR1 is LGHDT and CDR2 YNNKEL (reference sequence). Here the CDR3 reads CASSPTYQGAGGYTF. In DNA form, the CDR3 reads TGTGCCAGCAGCCCTACATATCAGGGGGCCGGTGGCTACACCTTC.

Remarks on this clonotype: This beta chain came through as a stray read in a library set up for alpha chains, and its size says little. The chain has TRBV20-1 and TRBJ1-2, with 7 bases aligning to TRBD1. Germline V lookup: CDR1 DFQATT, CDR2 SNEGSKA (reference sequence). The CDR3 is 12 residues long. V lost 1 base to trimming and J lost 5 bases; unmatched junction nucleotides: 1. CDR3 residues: CSARVTGYGYTF. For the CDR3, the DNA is TGCAGTGCTAGAGTGACAGGGTATGGCTACACCTTC.

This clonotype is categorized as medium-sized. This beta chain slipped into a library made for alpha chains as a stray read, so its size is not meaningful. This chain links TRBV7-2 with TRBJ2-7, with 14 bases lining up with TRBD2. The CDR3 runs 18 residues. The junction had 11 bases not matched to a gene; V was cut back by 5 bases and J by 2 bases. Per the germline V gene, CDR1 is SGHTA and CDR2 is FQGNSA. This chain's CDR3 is CASSTRTSGRRLPYEQYF. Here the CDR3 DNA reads TGTGCCAGCAGCACCCGGACTAGCGGGAGGAGATTACCCTACGAGCAGTACTTC.

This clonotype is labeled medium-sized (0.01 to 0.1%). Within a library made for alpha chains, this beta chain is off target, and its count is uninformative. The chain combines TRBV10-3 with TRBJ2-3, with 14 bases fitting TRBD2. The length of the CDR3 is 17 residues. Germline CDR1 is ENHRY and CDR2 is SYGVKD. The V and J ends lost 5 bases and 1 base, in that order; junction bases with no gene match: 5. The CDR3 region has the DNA TGTGCCATCAGTCCCCGACTAGCGGGAGGGGGCACAGATACGCAGTATTTT. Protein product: CAISPRLAGGGTDTQYF.

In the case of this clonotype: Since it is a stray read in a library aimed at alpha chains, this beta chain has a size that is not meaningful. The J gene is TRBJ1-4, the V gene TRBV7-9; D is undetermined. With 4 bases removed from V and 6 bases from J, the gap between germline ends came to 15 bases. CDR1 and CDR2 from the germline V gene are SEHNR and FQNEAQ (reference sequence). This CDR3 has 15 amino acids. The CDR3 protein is CASSWGAGFYEKLFF. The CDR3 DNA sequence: TGTGCCAGCAGCTGGGGAGCGGGGTTTTATGAAAAACTGTTTTTT.

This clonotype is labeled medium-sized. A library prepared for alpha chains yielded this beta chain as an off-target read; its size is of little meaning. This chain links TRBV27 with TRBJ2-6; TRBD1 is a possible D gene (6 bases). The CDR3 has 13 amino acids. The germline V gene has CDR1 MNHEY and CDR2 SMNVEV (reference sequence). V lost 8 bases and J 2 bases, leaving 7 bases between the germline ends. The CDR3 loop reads CASHRAGANVLTF. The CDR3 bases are TGTGCCAGCCACAGGGCTGGGGCCAACGTCCTGACTTTC. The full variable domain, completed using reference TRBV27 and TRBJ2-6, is EAQVTQNPRYLITVTGKKLTVTCSQNMNHEYMSWYRQDPGLGLRQIYYSMNVEVTDKGDVPEGYKVSRKEKRNFPLILESPSPNQTSLYFCASHRAGANVLTFGAGSRLTVL.

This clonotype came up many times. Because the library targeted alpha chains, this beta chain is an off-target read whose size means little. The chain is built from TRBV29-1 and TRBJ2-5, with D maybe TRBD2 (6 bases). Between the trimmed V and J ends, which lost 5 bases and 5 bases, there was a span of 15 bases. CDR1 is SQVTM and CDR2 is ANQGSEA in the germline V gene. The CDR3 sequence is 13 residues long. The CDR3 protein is CSVSVAGRETQYF. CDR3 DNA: TGCAGCGTTAGTGTCGCGGGACGGGAGACCCAGTACTTC.

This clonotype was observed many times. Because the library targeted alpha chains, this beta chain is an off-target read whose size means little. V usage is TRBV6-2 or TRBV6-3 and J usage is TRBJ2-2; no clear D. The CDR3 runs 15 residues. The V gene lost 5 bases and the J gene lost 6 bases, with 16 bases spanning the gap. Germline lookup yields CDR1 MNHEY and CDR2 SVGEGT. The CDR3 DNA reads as TGTGCCAGCAGTCCCATTAGTCCAGACGCCGGGGAGCTGTTTTTT. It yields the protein CASSPISPDAGELFF.

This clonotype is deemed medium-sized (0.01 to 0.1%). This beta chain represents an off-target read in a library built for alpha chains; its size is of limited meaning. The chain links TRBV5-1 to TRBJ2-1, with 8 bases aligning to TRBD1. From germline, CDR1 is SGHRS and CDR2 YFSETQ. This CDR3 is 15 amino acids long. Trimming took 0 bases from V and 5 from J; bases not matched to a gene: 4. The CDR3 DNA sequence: TGCGCCAGCAGCTTGGCGACAGGGGCCCACAATGAGCAGTTCTTC. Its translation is CASSLATGAHNEQFF.

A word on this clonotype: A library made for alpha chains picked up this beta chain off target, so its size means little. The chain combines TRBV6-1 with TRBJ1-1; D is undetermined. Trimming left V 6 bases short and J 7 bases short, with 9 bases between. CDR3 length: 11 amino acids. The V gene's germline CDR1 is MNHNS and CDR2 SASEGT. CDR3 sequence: CASRVRVEAFF. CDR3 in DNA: TGTGCCAGCAGGGTCCGGGTTGAAGCTTTCTTT.

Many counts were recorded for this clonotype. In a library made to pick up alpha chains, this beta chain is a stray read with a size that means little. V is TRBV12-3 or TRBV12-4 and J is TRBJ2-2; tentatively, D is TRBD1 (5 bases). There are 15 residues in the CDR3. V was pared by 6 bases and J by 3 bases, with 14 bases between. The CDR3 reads CASSLPRGYTGELFF. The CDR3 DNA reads TGTGCCAGCAGCCTCCCTAGGGGTTACACCGGGGAGCTGTTTTTT.